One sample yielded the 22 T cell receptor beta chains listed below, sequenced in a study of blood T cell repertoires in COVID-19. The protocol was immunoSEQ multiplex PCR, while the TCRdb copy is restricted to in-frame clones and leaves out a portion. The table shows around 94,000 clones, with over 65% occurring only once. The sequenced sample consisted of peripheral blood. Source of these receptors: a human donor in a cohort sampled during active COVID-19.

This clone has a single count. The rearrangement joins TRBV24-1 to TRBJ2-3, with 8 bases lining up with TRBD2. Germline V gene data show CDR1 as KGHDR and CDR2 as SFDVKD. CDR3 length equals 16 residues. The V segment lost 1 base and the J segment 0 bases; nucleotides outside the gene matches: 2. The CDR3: CATSDFRGGSTDTQYF. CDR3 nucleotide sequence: TGTGCCACCAGTGATTTCCGCGGGGGGAGCACAGATACGCAGTATTTT.

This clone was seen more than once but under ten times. CDR3 loop: CASSLGTGGDTQYF. In DNA, the CDR3 is TGTGCCAGCAGCCTAGGTACGGGGGGAGATACGCAGTATTTT. The chain is built from TRBV7-2 and TRBJ2-3; 7 bases align to TRBD2. This CDR3 region has 14 residues. V lost 5 bases, J lost 5 bases, and 7 bases stayed unmatched. The germline V gene encodes CDR1 SGHTA and CDR2 FQGNSA.

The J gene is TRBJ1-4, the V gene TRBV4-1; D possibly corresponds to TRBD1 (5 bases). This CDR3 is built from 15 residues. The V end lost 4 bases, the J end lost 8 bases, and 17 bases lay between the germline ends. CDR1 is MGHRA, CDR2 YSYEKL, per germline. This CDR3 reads CASSLGGVGDEKLFF. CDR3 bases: TGCGCCAGCAGCCTCGGGGGAGTCGGTGACGAAAAACTGTTTTTT.

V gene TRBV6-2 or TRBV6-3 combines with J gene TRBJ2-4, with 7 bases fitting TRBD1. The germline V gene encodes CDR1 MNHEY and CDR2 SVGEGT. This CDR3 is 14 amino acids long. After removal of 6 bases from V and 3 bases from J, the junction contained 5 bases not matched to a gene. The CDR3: CASSRTGVKNIQYF. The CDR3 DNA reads TGTGCCAGCAGCCGCACAGGGGTCAAAAACATTCAGTACTTC.

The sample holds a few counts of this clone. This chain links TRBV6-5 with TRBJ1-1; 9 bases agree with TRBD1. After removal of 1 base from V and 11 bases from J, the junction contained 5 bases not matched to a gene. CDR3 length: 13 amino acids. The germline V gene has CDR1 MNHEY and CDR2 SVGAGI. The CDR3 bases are TGTGCCAGCAGTTACTGGACAGGGGATAGGGCTTTCTTT. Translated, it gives CASSYWTGDRAFF.

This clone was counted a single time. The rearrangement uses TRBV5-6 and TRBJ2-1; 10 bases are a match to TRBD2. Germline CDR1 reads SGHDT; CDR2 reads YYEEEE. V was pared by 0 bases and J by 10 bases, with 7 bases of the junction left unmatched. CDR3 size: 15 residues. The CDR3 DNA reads TGTGCCAGCAGCTTGGGGCTAGCGGGGGCCGGGGAGCAGTTCTTC. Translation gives CASSLGLAGAGEQFF. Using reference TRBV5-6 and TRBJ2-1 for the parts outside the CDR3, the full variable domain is DAGVTQSPTHLIKTRGQQVTLRCSPKSGHDTVSWYQQALGQGPQFIFQYYEEEERQRGNFPDRFSGHQFPNYSSELNVNALLLGDSALYLCASSLGLAGAGEQFFGPGTRLTVL.

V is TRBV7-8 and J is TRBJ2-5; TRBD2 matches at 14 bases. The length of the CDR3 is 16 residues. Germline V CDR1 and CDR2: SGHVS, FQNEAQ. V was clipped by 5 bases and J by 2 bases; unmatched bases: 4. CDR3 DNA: TGTGCCAGCAGCCTCGGGACTAGCGGGGGTCAAGAGACCCAGTACTTC. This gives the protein CASSLGTSGGQETQYF. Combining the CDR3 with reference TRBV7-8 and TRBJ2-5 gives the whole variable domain GAGVSQSPRYKVAKRGQDVALRCDPISGHVSLFWYQQALGQGPEFLTYFQNEAQLDKSGLPSDRFFAERPEGSVSTLKIQRTQQEDSAVYLCASSLGTSGGQETQYFGPGTRLLVL.

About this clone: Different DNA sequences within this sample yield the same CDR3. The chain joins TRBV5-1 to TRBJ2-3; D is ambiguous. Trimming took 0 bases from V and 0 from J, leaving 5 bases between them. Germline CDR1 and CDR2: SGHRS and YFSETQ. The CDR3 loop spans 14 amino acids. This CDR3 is CASSLGASTDTQYF. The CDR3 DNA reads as TGCGCCAGCAGCTTGGGGGCAAGCACAGATACGCAGTATTTT.

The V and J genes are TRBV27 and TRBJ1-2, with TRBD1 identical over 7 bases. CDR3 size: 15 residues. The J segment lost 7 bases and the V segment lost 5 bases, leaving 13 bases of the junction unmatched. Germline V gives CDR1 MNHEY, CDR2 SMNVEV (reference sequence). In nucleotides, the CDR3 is TGTGCCAGCAGTGTAAACCGGGGACAGCGTCGTGGCTACACCTTC. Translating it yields CASSVNRGQRRGYTF.

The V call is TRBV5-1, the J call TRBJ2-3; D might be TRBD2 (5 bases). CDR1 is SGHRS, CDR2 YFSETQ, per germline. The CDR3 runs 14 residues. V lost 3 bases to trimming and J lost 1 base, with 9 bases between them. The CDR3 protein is CASSSSGRTDTQYF. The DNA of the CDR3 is TGCGCCAGCAGCTCCAGCGGACGCACAGATACGCAGTATTTT.

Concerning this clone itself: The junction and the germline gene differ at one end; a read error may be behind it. The DNA for the CDR3 is TGTGCCAGCAGGCAAGCAGGGAACTCTGGAAACACCATATATTTT. Amino acid sequence: CASRQAGNSGNTIYF. This chain uses TRBV3-1 (or the pseudogene TRBV3-2) with TRBJ1-3, with D possibly TRBD1 on 5 matching bases. Germline CDR1 reads LGHDT; CDR2 reads YNNKEL (reference sequence). This CDR3 contains 15 residues.

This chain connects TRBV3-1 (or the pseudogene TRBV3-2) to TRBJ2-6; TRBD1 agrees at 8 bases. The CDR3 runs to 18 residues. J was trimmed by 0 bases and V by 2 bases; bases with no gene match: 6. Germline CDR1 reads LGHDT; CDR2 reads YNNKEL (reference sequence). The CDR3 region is CASSQRTGKNSGANVLTF. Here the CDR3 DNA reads TGTGCCAGCAGCCAACGGACAGGGAAAAACTCTGGGGCCAACGTCCTGACTTTC.

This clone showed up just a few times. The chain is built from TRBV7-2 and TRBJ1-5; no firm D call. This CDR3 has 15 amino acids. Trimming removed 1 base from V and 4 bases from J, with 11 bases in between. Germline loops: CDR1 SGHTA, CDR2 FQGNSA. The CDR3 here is CASSLGIRENQPQHF. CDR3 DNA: TGTGCCAGCAGCTTAGGTATTAGGGAGAATCAGCCCCAGCATTTT.

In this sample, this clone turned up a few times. For the CDR3, the DNA is TGTGCCAGCAGCGCGGCGTACGAGCAGTACTTC. The encoded protein is CASSAAYEQYF. The chain joins TRBV6-2 or TRBV6-3 to TRBJ2-7; no firm D call. Per germline, CDR1 MNHEY and CDR2 SVGEGT. Trimming stripped 6 bases from V and 4 bases from J, with 7 bases between. This CDR3 is 11 amino acids long.

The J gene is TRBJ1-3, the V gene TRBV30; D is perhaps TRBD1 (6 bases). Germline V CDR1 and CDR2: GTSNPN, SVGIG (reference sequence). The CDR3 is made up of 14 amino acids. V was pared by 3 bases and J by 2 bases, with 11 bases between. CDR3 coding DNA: TGTGCCTGGAGACGGGGGGGCCCTGGAAACACCATATATTTT. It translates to CAWRRGGPGNTIYF.

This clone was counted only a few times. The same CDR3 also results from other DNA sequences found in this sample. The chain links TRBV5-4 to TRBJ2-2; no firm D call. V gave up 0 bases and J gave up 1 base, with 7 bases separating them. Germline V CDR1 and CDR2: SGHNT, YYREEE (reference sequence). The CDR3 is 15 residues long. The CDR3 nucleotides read TGTGCCAGCAGCTTGGCATCCGGGAACACCGGGGAGCTGTTTTTT. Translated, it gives CASSLASGNTGELFF.

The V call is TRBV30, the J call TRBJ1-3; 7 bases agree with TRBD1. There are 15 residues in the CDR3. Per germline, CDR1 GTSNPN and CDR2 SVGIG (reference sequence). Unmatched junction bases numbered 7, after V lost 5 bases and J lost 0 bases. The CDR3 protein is CAWGGQLYSGNTIYF. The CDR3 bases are TGTGCCTGGGGGGGACAGTTGTACTCTGGAAACACCATATATTTT. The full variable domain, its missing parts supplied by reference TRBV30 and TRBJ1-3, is SQTIHQWPATLVQPVGSPLSLECTVEGTSNPNLYWYRQAAGRGLQLLFYSVGIGQISSEVPQNLSASRPQDRQFILSSKKLLLSDSGFYLCAWGGQLYSGNTIYFGEGSWLTVV.

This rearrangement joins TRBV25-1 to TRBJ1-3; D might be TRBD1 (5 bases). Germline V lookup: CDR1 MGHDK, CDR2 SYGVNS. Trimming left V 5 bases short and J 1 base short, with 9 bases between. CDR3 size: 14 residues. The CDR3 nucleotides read TGTGCCAGCAGTTCGACAGTTTCTGGAAACACCATATATTTT. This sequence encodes CASSSTVSGNTIYF.

CDR3 sequence: CASSQLAGGLGIDTQYF. In DNA, the CDR3 is TGTGCCAGCAGCCAACTAGCGGGGGGGCTCGGGATAGATACGCAGTATTTT. This rearrangement joins TRBV4-2 to TRBJ2-3; 12 bases fit TRBD2. Looked up from germline, CDR1 is LGHNA and CDR2 is YNFKEQ. This CDR3 is 17 amino acids long. V shed 2 bases and J 5 bases; nucleotides not matched to a gene: 8.

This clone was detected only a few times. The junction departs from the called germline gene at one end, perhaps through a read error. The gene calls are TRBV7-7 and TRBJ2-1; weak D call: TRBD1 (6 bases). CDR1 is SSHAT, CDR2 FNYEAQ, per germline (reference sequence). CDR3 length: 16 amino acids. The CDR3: CASSDRWGSSYNEQFF. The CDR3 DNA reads TGTGCTAGCAGCGACAGGTGGGGGAGCTCCTACAATGAGCAGTTCTTC.

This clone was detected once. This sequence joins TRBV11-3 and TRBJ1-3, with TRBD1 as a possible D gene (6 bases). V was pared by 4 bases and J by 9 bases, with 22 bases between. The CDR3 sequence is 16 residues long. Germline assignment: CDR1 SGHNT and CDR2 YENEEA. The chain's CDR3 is CASSSGRARGIGTIYF. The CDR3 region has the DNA TGTGCCAGCAGCTCCGGCAGGGCCAGGGGCATTGGCACCATATATTTT.

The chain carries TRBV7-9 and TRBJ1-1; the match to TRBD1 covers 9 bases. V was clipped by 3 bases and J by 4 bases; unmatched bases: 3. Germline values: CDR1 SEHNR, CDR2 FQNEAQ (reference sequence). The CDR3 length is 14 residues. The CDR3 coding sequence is TGTGCCAGCAGCTTCGGACAGGGGTCCACTGAAGCTTTCTTT. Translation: CASSFGQGSTEAFF.